This T cell receptor beta chain was obtained from a study of blood T cell repertoires in COVID-19. The CDR3 length is 15 residues. CDR1 is SGHRS, CDR2 YFSETQ, per germline. Between the trimmed V and J ends, which lost 2 bases and 7 bases, there was a span of 13 bases. In the authors' workflow: Estimated nucleated cell counts came from reference gene primer amplification. Here immunoSEQ multiplex PCR was the method, and the copy in TCRdb shows in-frame clones only, minus some. Clone size and V and J calls were adopted from that table, with D and trimming inferred from the DNA. The repertoire holds 200,000 to 250,000 clones, with about 87% as singletons.

This clonotype originated in a woman in her 30s who had recovered from COVID-19. The chain joins TRBV5-1 to TRBJ1-6, with D possibly TRBD1 on 6 matching bases. The sequenced sample was PBMCs or T cells enriched from blood (not recorded which). CDR3 sequence reads: CASSLERQGNSPLHF. In DNA form, the CDR3 reads TGCGCCAGCAGCTTAGAACGGCAGGGGAATTCACCCCTCCACTTT.